This T cell receptor beta chain was captured by sequencing in a study of T cell changes during pregnancy in multiple sclerosis. TCRdb's copy holds only in-frame clones and misses some; the assay was immunoSEQ multiplex PCR. The sample contains 40,000 to 55,000 clones, more than 90% of which appear only once. Germline V gene sequence: CDR1 SGHVS, CDR2 FNYEAQ. This CDR3 is 16 amino acids long. V lost 1 base, J lost 4 bases, and 6 bases stayed unmatched. Sample: CD4+ T cells from peripheral blood mononuclear cells, taken before pregnancy. This sequence was found in a female donor with multiple sclerosis, enrolled in a pregnancy study. J is TRBJ1-3 and V is TRBV7-6; 8 bases fit TRBD1. The CDR3 region has the DNA TGTGCCAGCAGCTTAGACCCAGGGGGCCTAGGAAACACCATATATTTT. Residues: CASSLDPGGLGNTIYF. The full variable domain, with the rest looked up from reference TRBV7-6 and TRBJ1-3, is GAGVSQSPRYKVTKRGQDVALRCDPISGHVSLYWYRQALGQGPEFLTYFNYEAQQDKSGLPNDRFSAERPEGSISTLTIQRTEQRDSAMYRCASSLDPGGLGNTIYFGEGSWLTVV.